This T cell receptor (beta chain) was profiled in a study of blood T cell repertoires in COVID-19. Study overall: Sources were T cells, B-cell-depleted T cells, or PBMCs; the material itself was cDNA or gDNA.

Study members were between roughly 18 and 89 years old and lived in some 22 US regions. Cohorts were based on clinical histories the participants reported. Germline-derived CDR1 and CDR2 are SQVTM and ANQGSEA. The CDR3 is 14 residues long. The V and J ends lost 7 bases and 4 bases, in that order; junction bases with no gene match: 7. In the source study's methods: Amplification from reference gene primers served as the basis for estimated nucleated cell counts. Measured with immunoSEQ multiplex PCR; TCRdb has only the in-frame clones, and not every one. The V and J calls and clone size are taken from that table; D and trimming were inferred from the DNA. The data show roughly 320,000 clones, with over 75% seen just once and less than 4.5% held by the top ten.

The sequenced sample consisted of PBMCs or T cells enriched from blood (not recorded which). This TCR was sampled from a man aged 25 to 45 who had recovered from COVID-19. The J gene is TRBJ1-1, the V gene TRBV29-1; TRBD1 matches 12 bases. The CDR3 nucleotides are TGCAGCGGCTCGGGACAGGGGGCAGGCACTGAAGCTTTCTTT. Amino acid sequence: CSGSGQGAGTEAFF.